One sample yielded the 15 T cell receptor beta chains listed below, sequenced in a study of beta chain features in type 1 diabetes. The sequenced template was cDNA made from the entire isolated RNA. The protocol was immunoSEQ multiplex PCR, while the TCRdb copy is restricted to in-frame clones and leaves out a portion. The sample records a few hundred thousand clones, around 20% being singletons. Material for sequencing was naive CD4+ T cells from blood. Source of these receptors: a young woman in good health.

V is TRBV7-2 and J is TRBJ1-2; D is unclear. V was pared by 6 bases and J by 4 bases, with 12 bases between. The length of the CDR3 is 13 residues. Germline loops: CDR1 SGHTA, CDR2 FQGNSA. Here the CDR3 reads CASRSPPSYGYTF. CDR3 DNA: TGTGCCAGCAGATCTCCCCCCTCCTATGGCTACACCTTC.

The chain recombines TRBV28 with TRBJ2-7, with D perhaps matching TRBD2 (6 bases). The CDR3 is 14 residues long. Between the trimmed V and J ends, which lost 6 bases and 1 base, there was a span of 13 bases. CDR1 and CDR2 (germline): MDHEN, SYDVKM. CDR3: CASSPGTGSYEQYF. CDR3 bases: TGTGCCAGCAGCCCGGGGACTGGATCCTACGAGCAGTACTTC. The entire variable domain, with the rest obtained from reference TRBV28 and TRBJ2-7, is as follows: DVKVTQSSRYLVKRTGEKVFLECVQDMDHENMFWYRQDPGLGLRLIYFSYDVKMKEKGDIPEGYSVSREKKERFSLILESASTNQTSMYLCASSPGTGSYEQYFGPGTRLTVT.

The CDR3 nucleotides are TGTGCCAGCAGCTTAGCAGGAGGCCGTGAGCAGTTCTTC. It codes for CASSLAGGREQFF. The chain recombines TRBV7-9 with TRBJ2-1; D possibly corresponds to TRBD2 (5 bases). Germline CDR1 is SEHNR and CDR2 is FQNEAQ (reference sequence). The CDR3 has 13 amino acids. V was trimmed by 0 bases and J by 9 bases, leaving 9 bases between them.

A few counts support this clone. The chain joins TRBV18 to TRBJ2-7; TRBD2 agrees at 14 bases. CDR1 KGHSH and CDR2 LQKENI come from the germline V gene. CDR3 length: 15 residues. The V and J ends lost 5 bases and 7 bases, in that order; junction bases with no gene match: 7. The CDR3, as DNA: TGTGCCAGCTCAACCGGGACTAGCGGGAGTGGGGAGCAGTACTTC. Encoded protein: CASSTGTSGSGEQYF.

The rearrangement uses TRBV5-1 and TRBJ2-2, with TRBD1 as a possible D gene (6 bases). This CDR3 has 15 residues. CDR1 is SGHRS, CDR2 YFSETQ, per germline. V shed 4 bases and J shed 0 bases, with 10 bases lying between them. The CDR3 sequence: CASSPGHANTGELFF. In DNA form, the CDR3 reads TGCGCCAGCAGCCCGGGACATGCGAACACCGGGGAGCTGTTTTTT.

This clone was detected only a few times. This chain connects TRBV30 to TRBJ1-1, with D tentatively TRBD1 (6 bases). V lost 3 bases, J lost 1 base, and 9 bases lay in between. Looked up from germline, CDR1 is GTSNPN and CDR2 is SVGIG (reference sequence). The CDR3 spans 13 residues. The CDR3 region has the DNA TGTGCCTGGAGGACGGACAGGAACACTGAAGCTTTCTTT. It yields the protein CAWRTDRNTEAFF.

On this clone: The same CDR3 arises from other DNA sequences in this sample as well. The chain is built from TRBV7-9 and TRBJ2-5; TRBD2 matches at 11 bases. V shed 3 bases, J shed 5 bases, and the junction held 2 bases outside the gene matches. Germline CDR1 reads SEHNR; CDR2 reads FQNEAQ (reference sequence). The length of the CDR3 is 14 residues. In DNA form, the CDR3 reads TGTGCCAGCAGCTTGTTAGCGGGAGGGGAGACCCAGTACTTC. This translates into CASSLLAGGETQYF.

The V call is TRBV30, the J call TRBJ2-6; no firm D call. The CDR3 has 13 amino acids. Germline values: CDR1 GTSNPN, CDR2 SVGIG (reference sequence). Between the trimmed V and J ends, which lost 0 bases and 4 bases, there was a span of 4 bases. CDR3 in DNA: TGTGCCTGGAGTGTACAAGGGGCCAACGTCCTGACTTTC. Encoded protein: CAWSVQGANVLTF.

V gene TRBV7-8 combines with J gene TRBJ2-3; 9 bases fit TRBD2. V dropped 8 bases and J dropped 5; count of bases not matched to a gene: 5. The CDR3 covers 13 residues. The germline V gene has CDR1 SGHVS and CDR2 FQNEAQ. This chain's CDR3 is CASGTSWRDTQYF. The CDR3 bases are TGTGCCAGCGGGACTAGCTGGAGAGATACGCAGTATTTT. Full variable domain (outside the CDR3, taken from reference TRBV7-8 and TRBJ2-3): GAGVSQSPRYKVAKRGQDVALRCDPISGHVSLFWYQQALGQGPEFLTYFQNEAQLDKSGLPSDRFFAERPEGSVSTLKIQRTQQEDSAVYLCASGTSWRDTQYFGPGTRLTVL.

The genes are TRBV19 and TRBJ1-2; TRBD1 is a possible D gene (5 bases). The length of the CDR3 is 13 residues. From germline, CDR1 is LNHDA and CDR2 SQIVND (reference sequence). The V and J ends lost 7 bases and 7 bases respectively, with 16 bases between them. The CDR3 DNA is TGTGCCAGTACTGGGACTACTAGGGGTGGCTACACCTTC. Protein sequence: CASTGTTRGGYTF.

The rearrangement links TRBV7-6 to TRBJ1-2, with 11 bases fitting TRBD1. The CDR3 length is 14 residues. Germline assignment: CDR1 SGHVS and CDR2 FNYEAQ. V was pared by 5 bases and J by 7 bases, with 6 bases of the junction left unmatched. The CDR3 DNA follows: TGTGCCAGCAGCCCCGGACAGGGGGCGTCTGGCTACACCTTC. It specifies CASSPGQGASGYTF.

This clone was observed a few times. The rearrangement links TRBV18 to TRBJ2-7, with 7 bases lining up with TRBD1. Germline loops: CDR1 KGHSH, CDR2 LQKENI. CDR3 length: 14 residues. The V and J ends lost 3 bases and 2 bases, in that order; junction bases with no gene match: 4. The CDR3 here is CASSPRQGPYEQYF. DNA of the CDR3: TGTGCCAGCTCACCGCGACAGGGACCCTACGAGCAGTACTTC.

This clone showed up just a few times. V gene TRBV6-5 combines with J gene TRBJ1-5; D is ambiguous. Trimming stripped 5 bases from V and 0 bases from J, with 11 bases between. The CDR3 covers 15 residues. Germline assignment: CDR1 MNHEY and CDR2 SVGAGI. The chain's CDR3 is CASSPFSYSNQPQHF. CDR3 coding DNA: TGTGCCAGCAGTCCGTTTTCCTATAGCAATCAGCCCCAGCATTTT.

The chain couples TRBV2 to TRBJ2-2; TRBD1 might be the D (6 bases). V lost 9 bases to trimming and J lost 6 bases, with 14 bases between them. CDR1 and CDR2 from the germline V gene are SNHLY and FYNNEI. This CDR3 contains 13 residues. This CDR3 reads CASQDSGAGELFF. CDR3 nucleotide sequence: TGTGCCAGTCAGGACAGCGGTGCCGGGGAGCTGTTTTTT.

This clone was observed a handful of times. The chain uses TRBV7-9 and TRBJ2-7, with D hard to call. Per the germline V gene, CDR1 is SEHNR and CDR2 is FQNEAQ (reference sequence). Trimming removed 0 bases at V and 4 bases at J, with 10 bases between. The CDR3 runs to 14 residues. The CDR3 loop is CASSLAAGTYEQYF. The DNA of the CDR3 is TGTGCCAGCAGCTTAGCTGCAGGCACTTACGAGCAGTACTTC.